Detailed here is one T cell receptor (beta chain). This specimen belongs to a study of blood T cell repertoires in COVID-19. As for the study in general: Acute and convalescent COVID-19 specimens originated in the United States, Italy and Spain. Nucleic acid was either cDNA or gDNA, and it came from T cells, B-cell-depleted T cells, or PBMCs.

In the original processing: Estimates of nucleated cell counts were drawn from the amplification of reference gene primers. Sequenced by immunoSEQ multiplex PCR; TCRdb stores in-frame clones only, minus some. Clonal size and the V and J genes are those of that table, whereas D and trimming came from the DNA. Of more than 130,000 clones in the sample, around nine tenths were seen once. The germline gives CDR1 MNHEY, CDR2 SVGAGI. CDR3 length: 14 residues. The germline V and J ends were trimmed by 6 bases and 11 bases, with 22 bases remaining between them. The TCR was taken from a woman between 40 and 50 years old with acute or convalescent COVID-19. The chain joins TRBV6-5 to TRBJ1-1; D remains unclear. The sample taken for sequencing was peripheral blood. CDR3 residues: CASSRTAEPGAAFF. The CDR3 region has the DNA TGTGCCAGCAGCCGTACGGCAGAGCCAGGTGCGGCTTTCTTT.